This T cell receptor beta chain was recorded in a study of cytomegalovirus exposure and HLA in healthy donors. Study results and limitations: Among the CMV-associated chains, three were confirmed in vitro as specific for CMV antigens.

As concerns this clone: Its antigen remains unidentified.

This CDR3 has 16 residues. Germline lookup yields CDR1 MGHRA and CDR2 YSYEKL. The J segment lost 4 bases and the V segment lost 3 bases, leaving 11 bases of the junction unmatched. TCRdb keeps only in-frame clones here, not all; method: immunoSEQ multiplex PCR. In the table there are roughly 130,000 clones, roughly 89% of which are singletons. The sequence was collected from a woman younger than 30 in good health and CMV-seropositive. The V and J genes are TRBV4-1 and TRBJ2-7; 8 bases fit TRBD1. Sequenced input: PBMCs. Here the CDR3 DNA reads TGCGCCAGCAGCCAGGACGGGACAGGATGGTTTTACGAGCAGTACTTC. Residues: CASSQDGTGWFYEQYF.